This TCR beta chain was sequenced in a study of cytomegalovirus exposure and HLA in healthy donors. CDR3 size: 17 residues. The junction had 13 bases not matched to a gene; V was cut back by 3 bases and J by 4 bases. In germline, CDR1 is SGHNT, CDR2 YENEEA. Study-wide results and caveats: A reported reduction in N-insertions relative to the approximately 640-donor mean was seen in an Asian-associated ancestry cluster in a later analysis.

Notes on this clone: The antigen is not known.

Healthy bone marrow donors made up the donors. Primers included in the PCR were 60 Vbeta and 13 Jbeta primers. Data came from immunoSEQ multiplex PCR; TCRdb stores just in-frame clones and leaves some out. The sample contains tens of thousands of clones, around four fifths of which appear only once. This sequence was found in a man aged 25 to 40 in good health and CMV-seronegative. Sequencing was carried out using PBMCs. The chain recombines TRBV11-3 with TRBJ1-2; 8 bases map to TRBD1. The CDR3, as DNA: TGTGCCAGCAGCTTCATCCATCGGACAGGGCGAGGCTATGGCTACACCTTC. Its translation: CASSFIHRTGRGYGYTF.